This is a list of T cell receptor beta chains from one sample in a study of T-cell memory formation after mild COVID-19. TCRdb analysed the 5' RACE reads with MiXCR anew, one entry per CDR3 protein. Among 350,000 to 450,000 distinct CDR3 sequences, 20% to 30% were seen once, and the ten largest hold around 8.8%. Sequencing input: PBMCs or a T cell subset sorted from them (not recorded which). These receptors were obtained from an adult woman who had mild COVID-19 (a few samples of this study predate the infection). Cell type and time point are not known. CDR3s include the opening cysteine and the closing phenylalanine or tryptophan. A D gene is named only where the DNA matches it firmly. The size field is filled for only some rows; it gives once, few, many or a size class.

j_gene	len	d_gene	v_gene	abundance	CDR3aa	CDR3nt
TRBJ2-2	15	NA	TRBV7-3	NA	CASSFGGRSTGELFF	TGTGCCAGCAGCTTTGGGGGGAGGAGCACCGGGGAGCTGTTTTTT
TRBJ1-2	15	NA	TRBV29-1	few	CSVDLDGHSNYGYTF	TGCAGCGTTGATCTTGACGGGCACTCGAACTATGGCTACACCTTC
TRBJ2-2	14	NA	TRBV24-1	few	CATSDRTGTGELFF	TGTGCCACCAGTGATCGCACAGGGACCGGGGAGCTGTTTTTT
TRBJ2-7	16	NA	TRBV18	NA	CASSEGAAWSSYEQYF	TGTGCCAGCTCAGAGGGTGCGGCCTGGAGCTCCTACGAGCAGTACTTC
TRBJ2-1	14	NA	TRBV5-1	NA	CASSGGTASNEQFF	TGCGCCAGCAGCGGCGGGACAGCATCCAATGAGCAGTTCTTC
TRBJ1-1	14	NA	TRBV29-1	NA	CSVESRGQATEAFF	TGCAGCGTTGAATCGAGGGGTCAGGCCACTGAAGCTTTCTTT
TRBJ1-1	13	NA	TRBV11-2	NA	CASSLTPGTEAFF	TGTGCCAGCAGCTTGACCCCCGGGACTGAAGCTTTCTTT
TRBJ1-1	19	TRBD1	TRBV7-9	NA	CASSPLGQANILMNTEAFF	TGTGCCAGCAGCCCCCTCGGACAGGCGAATATCTTAATGAACACTGAAGCTTTCTTT
TRBJ2-7	15	NA	TRBV7-2	few	CASSPLSGGHYEQYF	TGTGCCAGCAGCCCCCTCTCGGGGGGACACTACGAGCAGTACTTC
TRBJ1-6	17	NA	TRBV5-1	NA	CASSPLNRAYYNSPLHF	TGCGCCAGCAGCCCGCTCAACAGGGCCTACTATAATTCACCCCTCCACTTT
TRBJ2-2	14	NA	TRBV6-1	NA	CASGRRRPTGELFF	TGTGCCAGCGGGAGACGTCGCCCCACCGGGGAGCTGTTTTTT
TRBJ1-1	12	NA	TRBV7-9	many	CASSLGGGSAFF	TGTGCCAGCAGCTTAGGCGGGGGGTCAGCTTTCTTT
TRBJ1-3	17	TRBD1	TRBV4-1	NA	CASSQEDREAPGNTIYF	TGCGCCAGCAGCCAAGAGGACAGGGAGGCCCCTGGAAACACCATATATTTT
TRBJ2-7	15	TRBD1	TRBV5-1	NA	CASSSTGQETYEQYF	TGCGCCAGCAGCTCTACGGGACAGGAGACCTACGAGCAGTACTTC
TRBJ1-4	18	NA	TRBV2	NA	CASMLGGLGANSNEKLFF	TGTGCCAGCATGCTGGGTGGTTTAGGGGCCAACTCGAATGAAAAACTGTTTTTT
TRBJ2-1	11	NA	TRBV7-9	many	CASSRESEQFF	TGTGCCAGCAGCCGAGAGTCTGAGCAGTTCTTC
TRBJ2-1	16	TRBD2	TRBV30	few	CAWIPLGSGSINEQFF	TGTGCCTGGATCCCCCTTGGGAGCGGGAGCATCAATGAGCAGTTCTTC
TRBJ2-1	15	TRBD2	TRBV5-1	NA	CASSLETSGRNEQFF	TGCGCCAGCAGCTTGGAGACTAGCGGGCGGAATGAGCAGTTCTTC
TRBJ2-3	14	NA	TRBV15	NA	CATSRESLADTQYF	TGTGCCACCAGCAGAGAATCTTTAGCAGATACGCAGTATTTT
TRBJ2-5	15	TRBD2	TRBV20-1	NA	CSARAGTSGGETQYF	TGCAGTGCTAGGGCCGGGACTAGCGGTGGTGAGACCCAGTACTTC
TRBJ2-3	12	NA	TRBV19	NA	CASSNTGSTQYF	TGTGCCAGTAGCAACACAGGGAGTACGCAGTATTTT
TRBJ2-7	12	TRBD1	TRBV10-3	few	CASGGGQGEQYF	TGTGCCTCCGGCGGCGGACAGGGTGAGCAGTACTTC
TRBJ2-4	11	NA	TRBV30	NA	CAWSVSNIQYF	TGTGCCTGGAGTGTATCAAACATTCAGTACTTC
TRBJ1-1	15	NA	TRBV5-6	few	CASSLLTTVATEAFF	TGTGCCAGCAGCTTGTTGACAACTGTCGCCACTGAAGCTTTCTTT
TRBJ2-1	16	NA	TRBV5-1	few	CASSWTGRAEYNEQFF	TGCGCCAGCAGCTGGACAGGGAGGGCAGAGTACAATGAGCAGTTCTTC
TRBJ2-5	14	NA	TRBV7-9	few	CASSLPKDRETQYF	TGTGCCAGCAGCTTGCCTAAGGACCGAGAGACCCAGTACTTC
TRBJ2-5	14	NA	TRBV24-1	few	CATSDSPRTETQYF	TGTGCCACCAGTGATTCCCCGAGGACAGAGACCCAGTACTTC
TRBJ1-2	13	TRBD1	TRBV12-3/TRBV12-4	few	CASSFRGRYGYTF	TGTGCCAGCAGTTTCAGGGGGAGGTATGGCTACACCTTC
TRBJ2-5	13	NA	TRBV20-1	few	CSASYEGRETQYF	TGCAGTGCTTCGTATGAGGGCCGGGAGACCCAGTACTTC
TRBJ1-6	15	NA	TRBV11-2	NA	CASRLRVSYNSPLHF	TGTGCCAGCAGGCTAAGAGTGTCCTATAATTCACCCCTCCACTTT
TRBJ2-7	16	TRBD1	TRBV6-5	NA	CASSYITGTASYEQYF	TGTGCCAGCAGTTACATCACCGGGACAGCCTCCTACGAGCAGTACTTC
TRBJ2-3	16	TRBD1	TRBV5-1	NA	CASSLDGQGRADTQYF	TGCGCCAGCAGCTTGGACGGACAGGGGAGGGCAGATACGCAGTATTTT
TRBJ1-5	14	TRBD1	TRBV20-1	NA	CSARRTGGTQPQHF	TGCAGTGCTAGAAGGACAGGGGGAACTCAGCCCCAGCATTTT
TRBJ2-7	16	TRBD2	TRBV4-1	NA	CASSPFGTSRFGEQYF	TGCGCCAGCAGCCCGTTTGGGACTAGCAGATTCGGCGAGCAGTACTTC
TRBJ2-3	17	NA	TRBV5-5	few	CASSFSPRRSGTDTQYF	TGTGCCAGCAGCTTCTCCCCTAGACGTTCGGGCACAGATACGCAGTATTTT
TRBJ2-1	17	TRBD2	TRBV5-5	many	CASRFSGGAISYNEQFF	TGTGCCAGCAGATTTAGCGGGGGGGCCATATCCTACAATGAGCAGTTCTTC
TRBJ2-3	15	TRBD2	TRBV9	few	CASSGLAGPTDTQYF	TGTGCCAGCAGCGGCCTAGCGGGGCCGACCGATACGCAGTATTTT
TRBJ2-5	15	TRBD2	TRBV5-5	few	CASTRPAGAAETQYF	TGTGCCAGCACCAGGCCAGCGGGAGCCGCGGAGACCCAGTACTTC
TRBJ1-5	14	TRBD1	TRBV3-1	few	CASSYGTGDQPQHF	TGTGCCAGCAGCTACGGGACAGGGGATCAGCCCCAGCATTTT
TRBJ2-5	15	NA	TRBV15	few	CATSRGTGTGETQYF	TGTGCCACCAGCAGGGGTACAGGGACCGGGGAGACCCAGTACTTC
TRBJ2-2	13	NA	TRBV30	NA	CAWSIQNTGELFF	TGTGCCTGGAGTATACAGAACACCGGGGAGCTGTTTTTT
TRBJ2-3	15	NA	TRBV20-1	NA	CSARDGTYGGNTQYF	TGCAGTGCTAGAGATGGGACCTATGGGGGGAATACGCAGTATTTT
TRBJ2-2	15	NA	TRBV9	NA	CASSPDTSNTGELFF	TGTGCCAGCAGCCCCGATACCTCGAACACCGGGGAGCTGTTTTTT
TRBJ1-4	17	TRBD1	TRBV4-1	NA	CASSQGPHRGTNEKLFF	TGCGCCAGCAGCCAAGGTCCCCACAGGGGGACTAATGAAAAACTGTTTTTT
TRBJ2-2	15	NA	TRBV12-3/TRBV12-4	NA	CASSLAFGNPGELFF	TGTGCCAGCAGTTTAGCGTTCGGGAACCCCGGGGAGCTGTTTTTT
TRBJ2-3	14	NA	TRBV2	few	CASSLDGRTDTQYF	TGTGCCAGCAGTTTGGACGGTCGCACAGATACGCAGTATTTT
TRBJ2-5	15	NA	TRBV5-1	NA	CASSLIGRPQETQYF	TGCGCCAGCAGCCTGATCGGCAGGCCGCAAGAGACCCAGTACTTC
TRBJ2-2	14	NA	TRBV29-1	few	CSVASRDRAGELFF	TGCAGCGTTGCGAGTAGGGATAGGGCCGGGGAGCTGTTTTTT
TRBJ1-2	13	NA	TRBV3-1	NA	CASSRGPGRGYTF	TGTGCCAGCAGTCGGGGCCCAGGAAGGGGCTACACCTTC
TRBJ1-1	13	NA	TRBV3-1	NA	CASSQGFGAEAFF	TGTGCCAGCAGCCAAGGTTTCGGAGCCGAAGCTTTCTTT